The 25 T cell receptor beta chains presented below share a single source sample, sequenced in a study of T-cell reconstitution after alpha-beta-depleted transplantation in children listed by TCRdb under 2016. The library was produced with PCR. The instrument was an Illumina HiSeq 2500. TCR library preparation used molecular barcoding, with unique molecular identifiers applied to normalize quantification of the TCRbeta repertoire. Using fastp at Q25 and MiXCR, TCRdb reprocessed the public reads and kept productive beta chains. Each entry is one CDR3 protein sequence, shown with its most common DNA and genes. The sample yields around 600,000 distinct CDR3 sequences; over 15% were counted once. The ten largest clonotypes hold over 0.95% of the sample. The sample in question was PBMCs from the stem cell graft donor, obtained from the stem cell graft. The source is a human donor who donated a stem cell graft to a child with acute myeloid leukemia.

There are many counts of this clonotype. The J gene is TRBJ2-1, the V gene TRBV20-1, with TRBD2 identical over 9 bases. The germline CDR1 and CDR2 sequences are DFQATT and SNEGSKA (reference sequence). This CDR3 is built from 15 residues. The V gene end was trimmed by 0 bases and the J gene end by 4 bases; junction bases not matched to a gene: 4. Written as DNA, the CDR3 is TGCAGTGCTAGAGAGGGTAGCGGGGGATACAATGAGCAGTTCTTC. Translated, it gives CSAREGSGGYNEQFF.

This clonotype has more than one count but fewer than ten. The gene calls are TRBV7-2 and TRBJ1-3; 7 positions match TRBD1. The CDR3 length is 15 residues. The V gene end was trimmed by 5 bases and the J gene end by 4 bases; junction bases not matched to a gene: 8. The germline CDR1 and CDR2 sequences are SGHTA and FQGNSA. As DNA, the CDR3 is TGTGCCAGCAGCGGTCCCGGGACAGAAGGAAACACCATATATTTT. Its translation: CASSGPGTEGNTIYF.

This clonotype was seen more than once but under ten times. The chain carries TRBV7-9 and TRBJ1-1, with no clear D. This CDR3 is built from 12 residues. V was pared by 6 bases and J by 3 bases, with 8 bases between. From germline, CDR1 is SEHNR and CDR2 FQNEAQ (reference sequence). This chain's CDR3 is CASRGIDTEAFF. In DNA form, the CDR3 reads TGTGCCAGCAGGGGGATCGACACTGAAGCTTTCTTT. Filled out from reference TRBV7-9 and TRBJ1-1, the complete variable domain reads DTGVSQNPRHKITKRGQNVTFRCDPISEHNRLYWYRQTLGQGPEFLTYFQNEAQLEKSRLLSDRFSAERPKGSFSTLEIQRTEQGDSAMYLCASRGIDTEAFFGQGTRLTVV.

This clonotype was seen a handful of times. The CDR3 is CSAFATGGKLFF. As DNA, the CDR3 is TGCAGTGCTTTCGCCACAGGGGGCAAACTGTTTTTT. The V and J genes are TRBV20-1 and TRBJ1-4; 9 bases are shared with TRBD1. Germline CDR1 and CDR2: DFQATT and SNEGSKA (reference sequence). Unmatched junction bases numbered 6, after V lost 5 bases and J lost 11 bases. The CDR3 is made up of 12 amino acids.

Many counts were recorded for this clonotype. The rearrangement uses TRBV4-3 and TRBJ1-2; no clear D. From germline, CDR1 is LGHNA and CDR2 YSLEER. This CDR3 region has 16 residues. Trimming left V 5 bases short and J 0 bases short, with 16 bases between. The CDR3 nucleotides read TGCGCCAGCAGCTCCTACCTCTCAGAAGCTAACTATGGCTACACCTTC. Its protein is CASSSYLSEANYGYTF.

This clonotype was recorded once. One junction end disagrees with the germline gene, perhaps due to a read error. The chain carries TRBV20-1 and TRBJ2-5; D is tentatively TRBD1 or TRBD2 (5 bases each). Germline V gene sequence: CDR1 DFQATT, CDR2 SNEGSKA (reference sequence). CDR3 length equals 16 residues. CDR3: CCARPGQALNQETQYF. The CDR3 DNA reads as TGCTGTGCTAGACCGGGGCAGGCATTAAACCAGGAGACCCAGTACTTC.

This clonotype came up once. This CDR3 is CASSLYRGQETQYF. As DNA, the CDR3 is TGTGCCAGCAGCCTCTACAGGGGCCAAGAGACCCAGTACTTC. The chain links TRBV7-9 to TRBJ2-5, with 7 bases matching TRBD1. The CDR3 runs to 14 residues. V dropped 5 bases and J dropped 1; count of bases not matched to a gene: 4. Germline lookup yields CDR1 SEHNR and CDR2 FQNEAQ (reference sequence).

As concerns this clonotype: This clone may be a read error of a much larger clone one base away. The chain employs TRBV20-1 and TRBJ2-3; D is uncertain. Germline CDR1 reads DFQATT; CDR2 reads SNEGSKA (reference sequence). Trimming stripped 5 bases from V and 3 bases from J, with 15 bases between. This CDR3 is built from 14 residues. CDR3 DNA sequence: TGCAGTGCTCCCGAGCTCAGGTCGACAGATACGCAGTATTTT. Translating it yields CSAPELRSTDTQYF.

The chain uses TRBV30 and TRBJ2-7, with a weak D call TRBD1 (6 bases). Between the trimmed V and J ends, which lost 2 bases and 3 bases, there was a span of 20 bases. Per germline, CDR1 GTSNPN and CDR2 SVGIG (reference sequence). The CDR3 has 16 amino acids. The CDR3: CAWSQGQGPTYYEQYF. The CDR3 region has the DNA TGTGCCTGGAGTCAGGGGCAGGGACCGACATACTACGAGCAGTACTTC.

Concerning this clonotype itself: A much larger clone differs by one base, so this may be a read error. The rearrangement joins TRBV11-2 to TRBJ1-2; a possible D gene is TRBD1 (5 bases). V gave up 4 bases and J gave up 0 bases, with 24 bases separating them. CDR1 is SGHAT, CDR2 FQNNGV, per germline. The CDR3 sequence is 19 residues long. The CDR3 is CASSSTPGREAGANYGYTF. In DNA form, the CDR3 reads TGTGCCAGCAGCTCTACACCGGGCAGGGAGGCTGGGGCTAACTATGGCTACACCTTC.

Many counts were recorded for this clonotype. Here the CDR3 DNA reads TGCAGTGCTGGGCCCCTGGACAGGGGGCAGAATTCACCCCTCCACTTT. Translation: CSAGPLDRGQNSPLHF. This chain connects TRBV20-1 to TRBJ1-6, with 11 bases that match TRBD1. This CDR3 has 16 residues. V lost 5 bases, J lost 7 bases, and 10 bases stayed unmatched. Per germline, CDR1 DFQATT and CDR2 SNEGSKA (reference sequence).

The gene calls are TRBV20-1 and TRBJ2-1; TRBD1 matches 8 bases. Per germline, CDR1 DFQATT and CDR2 SNEGSKA (reference sequence). The CDR3 is made up of 15 amino acids. J gave up 3 bases and V 6 bases, and 10 bases lay outside the gene matches. Here the CDR3 DNA reads TGCAGTGCAAGTAGACAGGGGTCGGACTACAATGAGCAGTTCTTC. It encodes CSASRQGSDYNEQFF.

This clonotype has ten or more counts. V is TRBV13 and J is TRBJ1-2; TRBD1 is a possible D gene (6 bases). CDR3 length equals 16 residues. The ends were cut back, 6 bases at V and 0 bases at J, with 17 bases in the middle. The germline gives CDR1 PRHDT, CDR2 FYEKMQ (reference sequence). The CDR3 sequence is CASRQTGAVTNYGYTF. CDR3 DNA sequence: TGTGCCAGCAGGCAGACAGGCGCGGTAACTAACTATGGCTACACCTTC.

This clonotype showed up just a few times. This rearrangement joins TRBV6-5 to TRBJ2-2, with a weak D call TRBD2 (5 bases). This CDR3 comprises 14 residues. Deletions cut 6 bases from V and 6 bases from J, with 14 bases between. Germline lookup yields CDR1 MNHEY and CDR2 SVGAGI. The CDR3 is CASRPTGMAGELFF. Here the CDR3 DNA reads TGTGCCAGCAGGCCCACGGGGATGGCCGGGGAGCTGTTTTTT.

This clonotype occurred many times. J is TRBJ2-1 and V is TRBV9; 11 bases align to TRBD2. Losses at the gene ends were 3 bases for V and 8 bases for J; bases not matched to a gene: 10. The CDR3 has 16 amino acids. CDR1 is SGDLS, CDR2 YYNGEE, per germline. The CDR3 sequence is CASSADSGGANYEQFF. CDR3 DNA sequence: TGTGCCAGCAGCGCTGATAGCGGGGGGGCTAACTATGAGCAGTTCTTC.

The J gene is TRBJ2-5, the V gene TRBV24-1; 7 bases are a match to TRBD1. The CDR3 sequence is 16 residues long. Germline lookup yields CDR1 KGHDR and CDR2 SFDVKD. V shed 4 bases and J 5 bases; nucleotides not matched to a gene: 12. CDR3 protein: CATSDPKDRLGETQYF. The DNA of the CDR3 is TGTGCCACCAGTGACCCAAAGGACAGGCTGGGGGAGACCCAGTACTTC.

CDR3 nucleotide sequence: TGTGCCAGCAGCTGGGGACTAATCACCGGGGAGCTGTTTTTT. It is translated as CASSWGLITGELFF. This rearrangement joins TRBV7-2 to TRBJ2-2; 7 positions agree with TRBD2. The V gene end was trimmed by 4 bases and the J gene end by 4 bases; junction bases not matched to a gene: 3. There are 14 residues in the CDR3. CDR1 is SGHTA and CDR2 is FQGNSA in the germline V gene. The full variable domain, completed using reference TRBV7-2 and TRBJ2-2, is GAGVSQSPSNKVTEKGKDVELRCDPISGHTALYWYRQSLGQGLEFLIYFQGNSAPDKSGLPSDRFSAERTGGSVSTLTIQRTQQEDSAVYLCASSWGLITGELFFGEGSRLTVL.

V and J are TRBV5-1 and TRBJ2-3; D tentatively fits TRBD1 or TRBD2 (5 bases each). Germline values: CDR1 SGHRS, CDR2 YFSETQ. Between the trimmed V and J ends, which lost 4 bases and 5 bases, there was a span of 14 bases. The CDR3 covers 14 residues. CDR3 sequence: CASSLEGLGDTQYF. The CDR3 DNA reads TGCGCCAGCAGCCTTGAGGGGCTGGGAGATACGCAGTATTTT.

The chain recombines TRBV5-1 with TRBJ1-4, with 8 bases lining up with TRBD1. CDR1 and CDR2 from the germline V gene are SGHRS and YFSETQ. V was pared by 0 bases and J by 2 bases, with 3 bases of the junction left unmatched. The CDR3 contains 16 residues. CDR3 residues: CASSLGTGMTNEKLFF. Written as DNA, the CDR3 is TGCGCCAGCAGCTTGGGGACAGGGATGACTAATGAAAAACTGTTTTTT.

This clonotype was counted ten times or more. The chain employs TRBV7-6 and TRBJ1-6, with 9 bases lining up with TRBD1. Per the germline V gene, CDR1 is SGHVS and CDR2 is FNYEAQ. The junction had 4 bases not matched to a gene; V was cut back by 4 bases and J by 0 bases. CDR3 length: 17 residues. Here the CDR3 reads CASSSGTGSSYNSPLHF. The CDR3 nucleotides read TGTGCCAGCAGCTCCGGGACAGGGAGCTCCTATAATTCACCCCTCCACTTT.

The chain recombines TRBV7-9 with TRBJ2-7; the D is unclear. The CDR3 has 15 amino acids. The V gene's germline CDR1 is SEHNR and CDR2 FQNEAQ (reference sequence). Trimming stripped 0 bases from V and 5 bases from J, with 14 bases between. This CDR3 reads CASSLADLRVDEQYF. The CDR3 DNA follows: TGTGCCAGCAGCTTAGCTGACTTGAGAGTTGACGAGCAGTACTTC.

Concerning this clonotype itself: A much bigger clone sits one base away, suggesting this may be a read error. V gene TRBV10-2 combines with J gene TRBJ2-7, with D hard to call. Trimming cost V 4 bases and J 7 bases, with 11 bases left between them. The germline V gene encodes CDR1 WSHSY and CDR2 SAAADI. CDR3 length: 12 residues. The CDR3 nucleotides read TGCGCCAGCAGTGTGTCTTTGGCGGAGCAGTACGTC. Its translation: CASSVSLAEQYV.

This clonotype was picked up many times. The rearrangement links TRBV15 to TRBJ2-7; D may be TRBD1 or TRBD2 (5 bases each). Between the trimmed V and J ends, which lost 1 base and 1 base, there was a span of 8 bases. The CDR3 is 14 residues long. CDR1 is LNHNV, CDR2 YYDKDF, per germline (reference sequence). The CDR3 bases are TGTGCCACCAGCAGAGGGGGGTCATCCTACGAGCAGTACTTC. Residues: CATSRGGSSYEQYF.

On this clonotype: A much larger clone differs by one base, so this may be a read error. The chain carries TRBV20-1 and TRBJ1-1; possible D gene TRBD1, 6 bases. The CDR3 loop spans 14 amino acids. Trimming left V 6 bases short and J 5 bases short, with 19 bases between. CDR1 and CDR2 (germline): DFQATT, SNEGSKA (reference sequence). The CDR3 DNA follows: TGCAGTGCACCTTCCGGGACATGGACGACTGAAGCTTTCTTT. It specifies CSAPSGTWTTEAFF.

This chain connects TRBV5-6 to TRBJ1-6, with 8 bases that match TRBD1. The germline CDR1 and CDR2 sequences are SGHDT and YYEEEE. The trim removed 0 bases at V and 10 bases at J, leaving 6 bases unmatched. The CDR3 consists of 15 residues. CDR3 loop: CASSLGDRLRSPLHF. In DNA form, the CDR3 reads TGTGCCAGCAGCTTGGGGGACAGGCTTCGGTCACCCCTCCACTTT.